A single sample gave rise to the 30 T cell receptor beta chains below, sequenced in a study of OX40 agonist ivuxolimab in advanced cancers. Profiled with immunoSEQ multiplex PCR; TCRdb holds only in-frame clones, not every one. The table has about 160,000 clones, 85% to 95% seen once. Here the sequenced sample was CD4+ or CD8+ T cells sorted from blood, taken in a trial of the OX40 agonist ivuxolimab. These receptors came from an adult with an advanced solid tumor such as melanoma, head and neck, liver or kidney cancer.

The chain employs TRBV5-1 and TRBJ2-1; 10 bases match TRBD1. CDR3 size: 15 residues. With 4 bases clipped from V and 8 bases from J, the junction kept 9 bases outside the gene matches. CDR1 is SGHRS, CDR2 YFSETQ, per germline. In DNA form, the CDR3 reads TGCGCCAGCAGCCCCGGGACAGGGGTAGTTGATGAGCAGTTCTTC. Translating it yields CASSPGTGVVDEQFF.

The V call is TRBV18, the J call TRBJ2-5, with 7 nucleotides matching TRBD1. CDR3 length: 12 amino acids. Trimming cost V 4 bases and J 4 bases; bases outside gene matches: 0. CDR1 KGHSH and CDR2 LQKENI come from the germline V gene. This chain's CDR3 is CASSQGAETQYF. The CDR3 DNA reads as TGTGCCAGCTCACAGGGGGCAGAGACCCAGTACTTC.

DNA of the CDR3: TGTGCCATCACGGCTAGTATCCCCTACGAGCAGTACTTC. It encodes CAITASIPYEQYF. The V gene is TRBV10-3, the J gene TRBJ2-7, with unresolved D. V was clipped by 7 bases and J by 2 bases, with 12 bases between them. The germline gives CDR1 ENHRY, CDR2 SYGVKD. This CDR3 has 13 residues.

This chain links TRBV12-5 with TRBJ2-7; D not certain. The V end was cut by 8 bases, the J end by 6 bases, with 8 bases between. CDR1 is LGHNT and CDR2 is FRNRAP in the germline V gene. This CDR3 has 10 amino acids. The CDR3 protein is CASLGSEQYF. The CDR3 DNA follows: TGTGCTAGTTTGGGTTCCGAGCAGTACTTC.

The CDR3 nucleotides are TGTGCCGCCCGCGGGCCTAATGAAAAACTGTTTTTT. Translating gives CAARGPNEKLFF. The chain carries TRBV10-3 and TRBJ1-4; D is uncertain. Between the trimmed V and J ends, which lost 11 bases and 3 bases, there was a span of 10 bases. Per germline, CDR1 ENHRY and CDR2 SYGVKD. This CDR3 region has 12 residues.

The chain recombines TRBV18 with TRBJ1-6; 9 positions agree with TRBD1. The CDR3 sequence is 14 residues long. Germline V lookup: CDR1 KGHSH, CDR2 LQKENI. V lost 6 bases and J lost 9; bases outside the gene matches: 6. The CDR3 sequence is CASSPGTGPSPLHF. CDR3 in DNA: TGTGCCAGCTCGCCCGGGACAGGGCCTTCACCCCTCCACTTT.

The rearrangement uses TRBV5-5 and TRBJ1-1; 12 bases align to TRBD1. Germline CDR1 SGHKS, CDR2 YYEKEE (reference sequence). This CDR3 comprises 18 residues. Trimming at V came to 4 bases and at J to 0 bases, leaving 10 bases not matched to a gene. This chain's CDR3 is CASSPGQGATHMNTEAFF. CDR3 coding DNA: TGTGCCAGCAGCCCGGGACAGGGGGCGACCCACATGAACACTGAAGCTTTCTTT.

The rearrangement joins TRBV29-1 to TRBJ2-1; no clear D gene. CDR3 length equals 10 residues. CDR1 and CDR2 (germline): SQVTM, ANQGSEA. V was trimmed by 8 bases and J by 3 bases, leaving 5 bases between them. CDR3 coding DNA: TGCAGCACTCACTACAATGAGCAGTTCTTC. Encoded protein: CSTHYNEQFF.

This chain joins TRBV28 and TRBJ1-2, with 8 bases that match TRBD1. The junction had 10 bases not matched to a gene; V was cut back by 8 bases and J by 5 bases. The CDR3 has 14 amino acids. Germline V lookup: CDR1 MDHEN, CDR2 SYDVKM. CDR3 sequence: CASEQGARGYGYTF. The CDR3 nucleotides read TGTGCCAGCGAGCAGGGGGCCCGTGGTTATGGCTACACCTTC.

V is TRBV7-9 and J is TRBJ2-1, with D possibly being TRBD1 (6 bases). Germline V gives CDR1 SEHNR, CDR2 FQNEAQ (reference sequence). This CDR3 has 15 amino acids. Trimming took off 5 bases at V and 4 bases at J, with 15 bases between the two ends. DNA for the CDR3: TGTGCCAGCAGCGCTCGGGACACCCAATACAATGAGCAGTTCTTC. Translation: CASSARDTQYNEQFF.

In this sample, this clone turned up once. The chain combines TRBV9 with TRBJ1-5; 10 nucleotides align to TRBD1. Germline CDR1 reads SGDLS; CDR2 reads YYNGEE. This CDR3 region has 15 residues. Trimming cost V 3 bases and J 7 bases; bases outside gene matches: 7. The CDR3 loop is CASSADGQGGQPQHF. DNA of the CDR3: TGTGCCAGCAGCGCCGATGGACAGGGGGGACAGCCCCAGCATTTT.

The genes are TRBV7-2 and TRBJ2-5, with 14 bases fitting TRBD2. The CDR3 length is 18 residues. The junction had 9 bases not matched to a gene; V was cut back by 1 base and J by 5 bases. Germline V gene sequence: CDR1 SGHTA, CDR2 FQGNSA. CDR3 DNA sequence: TGTGCCAGCAGCTTAGAGAGGACTAGCGGGGGGTCTGTCGAGACCCAGTACTTC. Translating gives CASSLERTSGGSVETQYF. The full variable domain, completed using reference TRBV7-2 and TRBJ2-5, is GAGVSQSPSNKVTEKGKDVELRCDPISGHTALYWYRQSLGQGLEFLIYFQGNSAPDKSGLPSDRFSAERTGGSVSTLTIQRTQQEDSAVYLCASSLERTSGGSVETQYFGPGTRLLVL.

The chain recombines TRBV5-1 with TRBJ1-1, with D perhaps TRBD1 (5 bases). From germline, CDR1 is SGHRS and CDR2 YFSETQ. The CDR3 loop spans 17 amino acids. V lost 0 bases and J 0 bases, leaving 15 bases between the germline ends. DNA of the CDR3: TGCGCCAGCAGCTTGGCGTGGGGCGCCTTCATGAACACTGAAGCTTTCTTT. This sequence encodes CASSLAWGAFMNTEAFF.

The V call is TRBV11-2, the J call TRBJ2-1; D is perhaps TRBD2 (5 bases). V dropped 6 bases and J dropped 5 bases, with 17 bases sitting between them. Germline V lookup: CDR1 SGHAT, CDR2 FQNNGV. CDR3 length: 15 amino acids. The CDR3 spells CASRLPGNSNNEQFF. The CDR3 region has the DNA TGTGCCAGCAGACTCCCCGGGAATTCAAACAATGAGCAGTTCTTC.

The CDR3 sequence is CASSQGQGNEKLFF. The CDR3 bases are TGCGCCAGCAGCCAGGGACAGGGGAATGAAAAACTGTTTTTT. This chain links TRBV5-1 with TRBJ1-4; 10 bases fit TRBD1. Germline V CDR1 and CDR2: SGHRS, YFSETQ. J was trimmed by 5 bases and V by 4 bases; bases with no gene match: 2. The CDR3 totals 14 residues.

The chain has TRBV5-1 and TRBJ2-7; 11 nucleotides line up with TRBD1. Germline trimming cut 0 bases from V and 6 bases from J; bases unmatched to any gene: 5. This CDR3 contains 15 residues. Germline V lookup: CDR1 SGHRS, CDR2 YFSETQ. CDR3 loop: CASSLVDRGRGEQYF. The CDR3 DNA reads TGCGCCAGCAGCTTGGTGGACAGGGGGCGAGGCGAGCAGTACTTC.

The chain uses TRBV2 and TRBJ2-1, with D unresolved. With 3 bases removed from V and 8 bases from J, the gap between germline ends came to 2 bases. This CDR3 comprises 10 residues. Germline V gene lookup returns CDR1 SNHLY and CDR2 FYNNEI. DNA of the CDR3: TGTGCCAGCAGTGAGTATGAGCAGTTCTTC. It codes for CASSEYEQFF.

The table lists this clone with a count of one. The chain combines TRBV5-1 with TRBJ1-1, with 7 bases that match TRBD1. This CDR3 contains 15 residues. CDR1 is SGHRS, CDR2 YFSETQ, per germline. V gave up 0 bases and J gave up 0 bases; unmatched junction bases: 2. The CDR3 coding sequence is TGCGCCAGCAGCTTGGGAGGGACAGTGAACACTGAAGCTTTCTTT. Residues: CASSLGGTVNTEAFF.

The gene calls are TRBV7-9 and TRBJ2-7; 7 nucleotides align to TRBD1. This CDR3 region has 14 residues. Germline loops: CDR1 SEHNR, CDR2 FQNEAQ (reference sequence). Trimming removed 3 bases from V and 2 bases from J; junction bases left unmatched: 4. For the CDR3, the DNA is TGTGCCAGCAGCTTTGACAGGGTCCCCTACGAGCAGTACTTC. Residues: CASSFDRVPYEQYF.

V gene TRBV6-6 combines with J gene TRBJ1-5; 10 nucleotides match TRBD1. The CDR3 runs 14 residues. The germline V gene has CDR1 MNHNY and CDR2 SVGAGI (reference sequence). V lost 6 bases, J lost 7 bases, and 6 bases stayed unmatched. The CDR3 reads CASRLDRGGQPQHF. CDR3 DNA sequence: TGTGCCAGCAGATTGGACAGGGGGGGCCAGCCCCAGCATTTT.

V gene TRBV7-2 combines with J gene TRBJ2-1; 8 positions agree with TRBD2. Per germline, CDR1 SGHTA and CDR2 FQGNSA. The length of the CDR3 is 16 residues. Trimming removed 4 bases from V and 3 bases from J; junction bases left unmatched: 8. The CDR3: CASSSPASGSYNEQFF. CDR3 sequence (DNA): TGTGCCAGCAGCTCCCCGGCCAGCGGGAGCTACAATGAGCAGTTCTTC.

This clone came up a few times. The CDR3 loop reads CASSYSSPSEYF. DNA of the CDR3: TGTGCCAGCAGTTACTCGTCCCCCTCGGAGTACTTC. The chain uses TRBV6-6 and TRBJ2-5; unclear D gene. Germline CDR1 and CDR2: MNHNY and SVGAGI (reference sequence). V was cut by 0 bases and J by 12 bases, with 11 bases left in between. CDR3 length: 12 amino acids.

CDR3 sequence (DNA): TGCGCCAGCAGCTTCGGACAAGAAGGAAACACCATATATTTT. Protein product: CASSFGQEGNTIYF. The chain combines TRBV5-1 with TRBJ1-3; possible D gene TRBD1, 5 bases. Germline V gene data show CDR1 as SGHRS and CDR2 as YFSETQ. The CDR3 is 14 amino acids. V lost 2 bases to trimming and J lost 4 bases, with 10 bases between them.

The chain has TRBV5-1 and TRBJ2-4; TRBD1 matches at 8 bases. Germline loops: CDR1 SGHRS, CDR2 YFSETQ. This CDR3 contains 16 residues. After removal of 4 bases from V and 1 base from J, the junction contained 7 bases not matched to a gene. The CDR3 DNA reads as TGCGCCAGCAGCCCCCAACAGGGGGTGGCCAAAAACATTCAGTACTTC. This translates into CASSPQQGVAKNIQYF.

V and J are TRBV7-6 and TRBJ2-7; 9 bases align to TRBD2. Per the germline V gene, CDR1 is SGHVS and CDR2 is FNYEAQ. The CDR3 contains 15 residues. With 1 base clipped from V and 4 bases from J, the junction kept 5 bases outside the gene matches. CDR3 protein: CASSLVASGEYEQYF. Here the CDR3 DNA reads TGTGCCAGCAGCTTAGTGGCTAGCGGGGAGTACGAGCAGTACTTC. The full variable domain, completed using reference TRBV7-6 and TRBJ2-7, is GAGVSQSPRYKVTKRGQDVALRCDPISGHVSLYWYRQALGQGPEFLTYFNYEAQQDKSGLPNDRFSAERPEGSISTLTIQRTEQRDSAMYRCASSLVASGEYEQYFGPGTRLTVT.

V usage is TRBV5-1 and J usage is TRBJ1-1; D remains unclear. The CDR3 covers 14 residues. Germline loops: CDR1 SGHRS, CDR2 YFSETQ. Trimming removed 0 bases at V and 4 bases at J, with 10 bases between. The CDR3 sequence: CASSLEGSSTEAFF. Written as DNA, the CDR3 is TGCGCCAGCAGCTTGGAGGGCAGCTCCACTGAAGCTTTCTTT.

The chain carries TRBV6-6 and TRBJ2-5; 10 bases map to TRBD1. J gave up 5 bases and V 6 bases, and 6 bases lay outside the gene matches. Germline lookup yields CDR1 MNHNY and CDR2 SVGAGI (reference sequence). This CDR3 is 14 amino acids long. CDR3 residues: CASRDDRGRETQYF. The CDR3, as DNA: TGTGCCAGCAGAGATGACAGGGGGCGGGAGACCCAGTACTTC.

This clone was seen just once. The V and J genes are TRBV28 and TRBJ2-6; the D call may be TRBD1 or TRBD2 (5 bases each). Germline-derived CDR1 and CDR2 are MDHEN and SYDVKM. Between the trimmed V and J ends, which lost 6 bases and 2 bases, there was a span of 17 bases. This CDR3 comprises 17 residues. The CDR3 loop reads CASRGRLPGTGANVLTF. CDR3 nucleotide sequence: TGTGCCAGCAGGGGACGGTTACCCGGTACTGGGGCCAACGTCCTGACTTTC.

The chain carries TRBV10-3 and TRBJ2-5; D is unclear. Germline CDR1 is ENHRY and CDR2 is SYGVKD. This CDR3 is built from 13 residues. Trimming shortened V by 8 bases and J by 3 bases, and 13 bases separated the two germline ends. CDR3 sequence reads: CAIVRPDEETQYF. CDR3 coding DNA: TGTGCCATCGTCAGGCCGGACGAAGAGACCCAGTACTTC.

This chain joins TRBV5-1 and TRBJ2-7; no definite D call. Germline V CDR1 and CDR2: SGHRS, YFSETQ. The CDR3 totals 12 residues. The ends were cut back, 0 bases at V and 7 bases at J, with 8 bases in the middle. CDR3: CASSLALEEQYF. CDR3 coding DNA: TGCGCCAGCAGCTTGGCCCTGGAGGAGCAGTACTTC.